This T cell receptor (beta chain) was identified during a study of cytomegalovirus exposure and HLA in healthy donors. Study-wide findings and caveats: Because they were indistinguishable, some V segments, including TRBV6-2 and TRBV6-3, were excluded.

Concerning this clone itself: What it binds is unknown.

It was with 60 Vbeta and 13 Jbeta primers that the PCR ran. Here immunoSEQ multiplex PCR was the method, and the copy in TCRdb shows in-frame clones only, minus some. The sample includes roughly 140,000 clones, roughly 82% of them seen just once. The ends lost 6 bases at V and 0 bases at J; junction bases unmatched: 13. This CDR3 spans 18 amino acids. Germline V gene lookup returns CDR1 LNHDA and CDR2 SQIVND (reference sequence). The clonotype comes from a male donor in good health and CMV-seronegative. The specimen was PBMCs. The chain uses TRBV19 and TRBJ2-3; the match to TRBD1 covers 9 bases. DNA of the CDR3: TGTGCCAGTAGCCGCGGACAGGGGCCATTTCCTAGCACAGATACGCAGTATTTT. Translated, it gives CASSRGQGPFPSTDTQYF.